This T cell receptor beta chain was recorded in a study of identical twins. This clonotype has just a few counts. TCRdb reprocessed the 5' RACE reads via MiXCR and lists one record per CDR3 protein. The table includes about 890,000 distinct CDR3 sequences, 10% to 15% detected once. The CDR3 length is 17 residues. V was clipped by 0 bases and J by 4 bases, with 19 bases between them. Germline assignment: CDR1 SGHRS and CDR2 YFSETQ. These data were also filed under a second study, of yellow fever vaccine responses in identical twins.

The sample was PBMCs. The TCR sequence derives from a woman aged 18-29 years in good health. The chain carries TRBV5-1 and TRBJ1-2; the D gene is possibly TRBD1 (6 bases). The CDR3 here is CASSLDPGHGRGYGYTF. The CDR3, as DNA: TGCGCCAGCAGCTTGGACCCGGGACACGGCCGAGGCTATGGCTACACCTTC.